Listed below are T cell receptor beta chains from one sample, sequenced in a study of blood T cell repertoires in COVID-19. This table comes from immunoSEQ multiplex PCR, and its TCRdb copy is limited to in-frame clones, with some not included. Of about 66,000 clones listed, about 80% are singletons. Sequenced material: peripheral blood. These receptors were collected from a man in his 60s with acute or convalescent COVID-19. Each CDR3 is given with its conserved first and last residue. A D gene is named only where the DNA matches it firmly. For some rows the clone size is stated as once, few or many, or as a class when expanded; others skip it.

v_gene: TRBV6-6
j_gene: TRBJ1-5
d_gene: .
abundance: .
CDR3aa: CASSSSRAEGQPQHF
CDR3nt: TGTGCCAGCAGTTCCTCCAGGGCCGAAGGTCAGCCCCAGCATTTT

v_gene: TRBV19
j_gene: TRBJ1-2
d_gene: .
abundance: few
CDR3aa: CASTDRTPNYGYTF
CDR3nt: TGTGCCAGCACCGACAGGACCCCTAACTATGGCTACACCTTC

v_gene: TRBV4-3
j_gene: TRBJ2-1
d_gene: TRBD2
abundance: .
CDR3aa: CASSQNTGGPTQFF
CDR3nt: TGCGCCAGCAGCCAAAATACGGGGGGGCCCACGCAGTTCTTC

v_gene: TRBV3-1/TRBV3-2
j_gene: TRBJ1-1
d_gene: TRBD1
abundance: .
CDR3aa: CASSQAHRGTEAFF
CDR3nt: TGTGCCAGCAGCCAAGCTCACAGGGGGACTGAAGCTTTCTTT

v_gene: TRBV7-9
j_gene: TRBJ2-2
d_gene: TRBD2
abundance: .
CDR3aa: CASRPKLRLAGPTGELFF
CDR3nt: TGTGCCAGCAGGCCCAAACTACGACTAGCGGGGCCCACCGGGGAGCTGTTTTTT

v_gene: TRBV30
j_gene: TRBJ1-6
d_gene: .
abundance: .
CDR3aa: CAWSHYRQLSSPLHF
CDR3nt: TGTGCCTGGAGTCACTACCGACAGCTATCGTCACCCCTCCACTTT

v_gene: TRBV2
j_gene: TRBJ2-5
d_gene: .
abundance: few
CDR3aa: CASTNTRRETQYF
CDR3nt: TGTGCCAGCACCAACACTAGGAGAGAGACCCAGTACTTC

v_gene: TRBV19
j_gene: TRBJ1-2
d_gene: .
abundance: .
CDR3aa: CASSITGLEYGYTF
CDR3nt: TGTGCCAGTAGTATCACAGGGCTGGAATATGGCTACACCTTC

v_gene: TRBV7-9
j_gene: TRBJ1-2
d_gene: TRBD1
abundance: few
CDR3aa: CASSQGTAYYGYTF
CDR3nt: TGTGCCAGCAGCCAGGGGACAGCCTACTATGGCTACACCTTC

v_gene: TRBV7-8
j_gene: TRBJ2-3
d_gene: .
abundance: .
CDR3aa: CASSFDRTLSTDTQYF
CDR3nt: TGTGCCAGCAGCTTCGACAGGACCCTTTCTACAGATACGCAGTATTTT